A single sample gave rise to the 6 T cell receptor beta chains below, sequenced in a study of Graves' ophthalmopathy and Graves' hyperthyroidism. For repertoire sequencing, the TCR beta CDR3 regions were amplified from RNA transcripts. First-round RT-PCR relied on HTBI primers, and a second-round multiplex PCR came next. TCRdb analysed the multiplex PCR reads with MiXCR anew, one entry per CDR3 protein. Among 560,000 or so distinct CDR3 sequences listed, just under 40% were seen once. Specimen: peripheral blood or thyroid tissue (not recorded which). All receptors come from an adult man with Graves' hyperthyroidism.

This clonotype was seen many times. The V gene is TRBV13, the J gene TRBJ2-5, with 8 bases fitting TRBD2. The germline V gene encodes CDR1 PRHDT and CDR2 FYEKMQ (reference sequence). This CDR3 is built from 14 residues. V lost 2 bases and J lost 5; bases outside the gene matches: 4. The CDR3 nucleotides read TGTGCCAGCAGCTTATACGCGGGAGGCGAGACCCAGTACTTC. Its translation: CASSLYAGGETQYF.

This clonotype was seen more than once but under ten times. V gene TRBV27 combines with J gene TRBJ2-7; 7 nucleotides agree with TRBD1. V lost 2 bases and J lost 2; bases outside the gene matches: 9. Germline V gene lookup returns CDR1 MNHEY and CDR2 SMNVEV (reference sequence). This CDR3 spans 16 amino acids. The CDR3 sequence is CASSLKGAPLTYEQYF. DNA of the CDR3: TGTGCCAGCAGTTTAAAGGGGGCCCCTTTAACCTACGAGCAGTACTTC.

This clonotype appeared many times. This chain links TRBV2 with TRBJ1-2; 7 positions agree with TRBD1. Germline-derived CDR1 and CDR2 are SNHLY and FYNNEI. The CDR3 totals 11 residues. After removal of 9 bases from V and 10 bases from J, the junction contained 8 bases not matched to a gene. CDR3 coding DNA: TGTGCCAGAGGACCAGGGGGGGACTACACCTTC. Amino acid sequence: CARGPGGDYTF.

This clonotype was seen many times. The chain couples TRBV5-1 to TRBJ1-3; D uncertain. The germline V gene has CDR1 SGHRS and CDR2 YFSETQ. The V end lost 4 bases, the J end lost 8 bases, and 13 bases lay between the germline ends. The CDR3 spans 13 residues. As DNA, the CDR3 is TGCGCCAGCAGCCTGTTAACGGGAGACACCATATATTTT. Its protein is CASSLLTGDTIYF.

As regards this clonotype: Here the CDR3 omits its conserved ending phenylalanine or tryptophan, so a read error is the likely source. The DNA is left out, because the CDR3 cannot be placed on it with certainty; the CDR3 is given as TCRdb lists it. The chain carries TRBV20-1 and TRBJ2-7. The CDR3 is 8 residues long, ends included. Germline lookup yields CDR1 DFQATT and CDR2 SNEGSKA (reference sequence). CDR3 sequence: CSARGWFS.

To note about this clonotype: This likely comes from a read error, as the CDR3 has no conserved phenylalanine or tryptophan at its end. The rearrangement links TRBV2 to TRBJ2-3; 10 bases line up with TRBD2. The CDR3 has 16 amino acids. The germline V gene encodes CDR1 SNHLY and CDR2 FYNNEI. J gave up 2 bases and V 6 bases, and 8 bases lay outside the gene matches. DNA for the CDR3: TGTGCCAGCAGGGCAAGGACTAGCGGCCCCACAGATACGCAGTATCTT. This encodes CASRARTSGPTDTQYL.